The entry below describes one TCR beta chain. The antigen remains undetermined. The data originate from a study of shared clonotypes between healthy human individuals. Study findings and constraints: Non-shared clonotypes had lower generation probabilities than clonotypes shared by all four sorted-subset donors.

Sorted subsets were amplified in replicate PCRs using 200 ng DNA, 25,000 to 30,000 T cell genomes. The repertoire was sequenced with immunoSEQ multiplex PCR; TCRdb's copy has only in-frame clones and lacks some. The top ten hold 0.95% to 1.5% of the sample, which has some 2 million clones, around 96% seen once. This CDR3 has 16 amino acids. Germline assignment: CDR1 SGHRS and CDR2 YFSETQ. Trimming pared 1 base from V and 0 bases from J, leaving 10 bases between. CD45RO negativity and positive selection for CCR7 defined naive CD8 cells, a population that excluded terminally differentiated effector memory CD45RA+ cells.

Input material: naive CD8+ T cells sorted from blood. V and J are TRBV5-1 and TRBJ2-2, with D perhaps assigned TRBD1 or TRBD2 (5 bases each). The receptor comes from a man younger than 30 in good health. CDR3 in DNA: TGCGCCAGCAGCTTGTATGGGGGTTCGAACACCGGGGAGCTGTTTTTT. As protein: CASSLYGGSNTGELFF. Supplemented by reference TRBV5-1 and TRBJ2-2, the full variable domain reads KAGVTQTPRYLIKTRGQQVTLSCSPISGHRSVSWYQQTPGQGLQFLFEYFSETQRNKGNFPGRFSGRQFSNSRSEMNVSTLELGDSALYLCASSLYGGSNTGELFFGEGSRLTVL.